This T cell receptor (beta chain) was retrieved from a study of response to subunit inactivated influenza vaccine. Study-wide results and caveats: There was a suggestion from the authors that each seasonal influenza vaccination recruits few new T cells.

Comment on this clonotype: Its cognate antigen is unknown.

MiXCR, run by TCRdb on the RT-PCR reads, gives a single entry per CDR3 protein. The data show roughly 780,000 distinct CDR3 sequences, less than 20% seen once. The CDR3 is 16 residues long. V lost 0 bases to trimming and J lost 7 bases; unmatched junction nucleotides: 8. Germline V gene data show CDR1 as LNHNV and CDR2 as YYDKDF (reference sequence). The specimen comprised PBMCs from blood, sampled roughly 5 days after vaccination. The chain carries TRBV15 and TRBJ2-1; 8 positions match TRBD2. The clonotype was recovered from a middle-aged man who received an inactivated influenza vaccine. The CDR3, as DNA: TGTGCCACCAGCAGAGATCATAGCGGGATCGGGAATGAGCAGTTCTTC. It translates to CATSRDHSGIGNEQFF.